This entry is about one TCR beta chain. This specimen comes from a study of blood T cell repertoires in COVID-19. For the study at large: Acute and convalescent COVID-19 specimens originated in the United States, Italy and Spain. PBMCs, B-cell-depleted T cells, or T cells provided the cDNA or gDNA that made up the material.

As originally analysed: Estimates of nucleated cell counts were drawn from the amplification of reference gene primers. Generated by immunoSEQ multiplex PCR, the TCRdb table keeps only in-frame clones and is missing some. V and J calls and clone size are given by that table; D and trimming were obtained from the DNA. The profile shows around 99,000 clones, around 82% of them singletons. CDR1 and CDR2 (germline): LNHDA, SQIVND (reference sequence). CDR3 length equals 13 residues. The V gene lost 7 bases and the J gene lost 0 bases, with 7 bases spanning the gap. The rearrangement uses TRBV19 and TRBJ1-3; D remains ambiguous. Sequenced sample: peripheral blood. The TCR originated in a human donor in a cohort sampled during active or convalescent COVID-19. The CDR3 spells CASTVYSGNTIYF. CDR3 DNA: TGTGCCAGTACGGTATACTCTGGAAACACCATATATTTT.